This T cell receptor (beta chain) was captured in a study of blood T cells in healthy people across ages. This clonotype was counted only a few times. Germline V gives CDR1 LGHDT, CDR2 YNNKEL (reference sequence). The V end lost 1 base, the J end lost 0 bases, and 12 bases lay between the germline ends. This CDR3 is 16 amino acids long. Then a second PCR, running about 7 to 11 cycles, was carried out with a sample-barcoded 5' primer and a J-beta primer mix. TCRdb re-analysed the 5' RACE reads in MiXCR, keeping a single row per CDR3 protein. This table has more than 900,000 distinct CDR3 sequences, 25% to 30% appearing once. Collection of approximately 9.3 milliliters of peripheral blood was performed for each donor. In each sample, at least 6.5 million PBMCs were isolated. RNA extraction gave at least 5.5 micrograms of total RNA per sample. This sample was shared with a second study, whose subject was T cells of mothers and their children.

The sequence was obtained from a woman aged 40 to 55 in good health. Sequencing input: blood. This chain uses TRBV3-1 with TRBJ1-1, with D maybe TRBD1 (6 bases). The CDR3 is CASSQVGTTMNTEAFF. CDR3 nucleotide sequence: TGTGCCAGCAGCCAAGTGGGGACAACAATGAACACTGAAGCTTTCTTT. The full variable domain, completed using reference TRBV3-1 and TRBJ1-1, is DTAVSQTPKYLVTQMGNDKSIKCEQNLGHDTMYWYKQDSKKFLKIMFSYNNKELIINETVPNRFSPKSPDKAHLNLHINSLELGDSAVYFCASSQVGTTMNTEAFFGQGTRLTVV.